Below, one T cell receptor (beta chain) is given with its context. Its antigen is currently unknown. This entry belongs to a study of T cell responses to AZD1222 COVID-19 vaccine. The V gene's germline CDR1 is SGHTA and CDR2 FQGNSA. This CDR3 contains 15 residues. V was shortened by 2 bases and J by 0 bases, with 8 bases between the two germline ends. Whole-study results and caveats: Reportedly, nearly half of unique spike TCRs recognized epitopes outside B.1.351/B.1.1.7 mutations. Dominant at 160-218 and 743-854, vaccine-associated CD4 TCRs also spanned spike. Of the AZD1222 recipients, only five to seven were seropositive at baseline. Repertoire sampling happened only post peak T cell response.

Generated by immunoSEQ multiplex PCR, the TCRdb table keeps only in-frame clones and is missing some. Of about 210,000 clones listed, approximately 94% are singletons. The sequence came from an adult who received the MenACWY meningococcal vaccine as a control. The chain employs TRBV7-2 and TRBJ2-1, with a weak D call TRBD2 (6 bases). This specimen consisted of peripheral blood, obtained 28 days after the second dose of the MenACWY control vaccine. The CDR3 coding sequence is TGTGCCAGCAGCTTACGGGAGCTCTCCTACAATGAGCAGTTCTTC. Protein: CASSLRELSYNEQFF.